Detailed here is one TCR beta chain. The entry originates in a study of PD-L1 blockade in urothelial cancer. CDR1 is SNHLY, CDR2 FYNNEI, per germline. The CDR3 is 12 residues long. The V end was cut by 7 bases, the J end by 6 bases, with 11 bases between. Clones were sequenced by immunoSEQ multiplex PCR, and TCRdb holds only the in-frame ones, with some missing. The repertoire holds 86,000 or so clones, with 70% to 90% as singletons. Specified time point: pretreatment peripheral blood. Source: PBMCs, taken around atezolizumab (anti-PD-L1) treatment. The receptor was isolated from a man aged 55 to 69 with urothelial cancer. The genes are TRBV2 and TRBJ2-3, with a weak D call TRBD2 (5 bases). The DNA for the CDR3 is TGTGCCAGCAAAAGCGAGGGTGATACGCAGTATTTT. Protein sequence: CASKSEGDTQYF.